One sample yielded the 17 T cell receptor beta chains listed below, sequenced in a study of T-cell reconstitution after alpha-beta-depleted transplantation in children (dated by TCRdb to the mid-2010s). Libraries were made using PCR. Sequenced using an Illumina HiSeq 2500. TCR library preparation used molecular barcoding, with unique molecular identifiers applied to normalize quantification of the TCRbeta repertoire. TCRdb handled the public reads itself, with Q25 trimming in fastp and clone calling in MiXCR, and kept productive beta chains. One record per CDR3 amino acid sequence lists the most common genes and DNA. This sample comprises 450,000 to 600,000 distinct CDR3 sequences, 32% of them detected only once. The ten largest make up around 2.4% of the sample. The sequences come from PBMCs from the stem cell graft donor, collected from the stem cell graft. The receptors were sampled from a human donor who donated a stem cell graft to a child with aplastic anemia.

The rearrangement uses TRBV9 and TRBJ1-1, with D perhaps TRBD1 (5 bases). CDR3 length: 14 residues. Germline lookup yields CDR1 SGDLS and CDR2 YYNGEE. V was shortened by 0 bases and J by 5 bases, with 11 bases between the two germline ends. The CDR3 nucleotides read TGTGCCAGCAGCGTAGTAGGAGGGGTGACTGAAGCTTTCTTT. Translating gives CASSVVGGVTEAFF.

DNA for the CDR3: TGTGCCAGCAGTTTAGGATTATTCAGGAACACTGAAGCTTTCTTT. Translated: CASSLGLFRNTEAFF. V usage is TRBV12-3 or TRBV12-4 and J usage is TRBJ1-1; no firm D call. This CDR3 is 15 amino acids long. The V end was cut by 1 base, the J end by 1 base, with 10 bases between.

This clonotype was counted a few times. The CDR3 here is CSARDTMGQVPGQPQHF. CDR3 in DNA: TGCAGTGCTAGAGATACAATGGGACAGGTCCCCGGTCAGCCCCAGCATTTT. The chain combines TRBV20-1 with TRBJ1-5; 8 nucleotides agree with TRBD1. After removal of 0 bases from V and 6 bases from J, the junction contained 13 bases not matched to a gene. The germline V gene encodes CDR1 DFQATT and CDR2 SNEGSKA (reference sequence). The CDR3 spans 17 residues.

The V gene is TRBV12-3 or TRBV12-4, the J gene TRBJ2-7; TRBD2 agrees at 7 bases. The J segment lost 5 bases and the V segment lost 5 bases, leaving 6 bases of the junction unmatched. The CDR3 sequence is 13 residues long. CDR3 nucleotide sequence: TGTGCCAGCAGTGGGACTAACGGCGACGAGCAGTACGTC. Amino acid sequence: CASSGTNGDEQYV.

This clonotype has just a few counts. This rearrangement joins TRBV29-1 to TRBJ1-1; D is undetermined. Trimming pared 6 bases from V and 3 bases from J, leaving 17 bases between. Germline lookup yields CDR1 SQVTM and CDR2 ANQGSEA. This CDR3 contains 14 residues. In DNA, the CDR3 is TGCAGCGTCGCGAGTCGGAGGGATGACACTGAAGCTTTCTTT. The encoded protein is CSVASRRDDTEAFF.

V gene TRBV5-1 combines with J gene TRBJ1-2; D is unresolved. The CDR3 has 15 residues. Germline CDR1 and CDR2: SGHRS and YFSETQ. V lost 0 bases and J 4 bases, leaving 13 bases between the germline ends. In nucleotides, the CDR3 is TGCGCCAGCAGCTTGGAGCAGGATCTAATCTATGGCTACACCTTC. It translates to CASSLEQDLIYGYTF.

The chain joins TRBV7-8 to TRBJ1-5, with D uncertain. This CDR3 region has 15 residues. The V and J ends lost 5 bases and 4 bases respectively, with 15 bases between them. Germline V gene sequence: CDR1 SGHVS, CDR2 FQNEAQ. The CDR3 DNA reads TGTGCCAGCAGCCCTCCGGCAGCTCCTAATCAGCCCCAGCATTTT. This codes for CASSPPAAPNQPQHF. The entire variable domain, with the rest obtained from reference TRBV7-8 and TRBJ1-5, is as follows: GAGVSQSPRYKVAKRGQDVALRCDPISGHVSLFWYQQALGQGPEFLTYFQNEAQLDKSGLPSDRFFAERPEGSVSTLKIQRTQQEDSAVYLCASSPPAAPNQPQHFGDGTRLSIL.

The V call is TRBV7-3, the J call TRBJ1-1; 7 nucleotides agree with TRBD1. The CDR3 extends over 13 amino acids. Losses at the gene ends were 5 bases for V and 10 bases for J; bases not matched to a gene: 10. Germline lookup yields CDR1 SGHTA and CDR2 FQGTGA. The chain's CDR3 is CASSPQGGEVAFF. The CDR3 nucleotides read TGTGCCAGCAGCCCGCAAGGGGGCGAGGTAGCTTTCTTT.

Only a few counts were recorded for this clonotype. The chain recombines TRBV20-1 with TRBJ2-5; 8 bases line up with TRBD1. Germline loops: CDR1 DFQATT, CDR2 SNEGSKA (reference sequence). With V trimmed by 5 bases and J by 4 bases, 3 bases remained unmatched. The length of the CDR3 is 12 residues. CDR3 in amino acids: CSAAGQGETQYF. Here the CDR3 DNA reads TGCAGTGCTGCCGGACAGGGAGAGACCCAGTACTTC.

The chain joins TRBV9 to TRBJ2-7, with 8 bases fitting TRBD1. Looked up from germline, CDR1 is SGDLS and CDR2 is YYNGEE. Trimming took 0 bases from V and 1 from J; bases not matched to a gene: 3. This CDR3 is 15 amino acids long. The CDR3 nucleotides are TGTGCCAGCAGCGTAGGGGACAGGCCTTCCTACGAGCAGTACTTC. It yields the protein CASSVGDRPSYEQYF.

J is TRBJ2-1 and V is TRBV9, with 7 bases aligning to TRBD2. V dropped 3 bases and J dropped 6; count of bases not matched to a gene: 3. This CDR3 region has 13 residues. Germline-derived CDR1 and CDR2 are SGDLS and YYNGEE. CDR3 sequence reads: CASSAGLVNEQFF. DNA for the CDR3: TGTGCCAGCAGCGCTGGACTAGTCAATGAGCAGTTCTTC.

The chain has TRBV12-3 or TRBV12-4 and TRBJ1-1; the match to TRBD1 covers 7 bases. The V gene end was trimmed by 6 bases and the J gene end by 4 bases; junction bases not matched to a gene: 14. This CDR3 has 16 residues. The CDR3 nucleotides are TGTGCCAGCAGCTTACCGACAGGGTCGGGCCGCACTGAAGCTTTCTTT. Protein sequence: CASSLPTGSGRTEAFF.

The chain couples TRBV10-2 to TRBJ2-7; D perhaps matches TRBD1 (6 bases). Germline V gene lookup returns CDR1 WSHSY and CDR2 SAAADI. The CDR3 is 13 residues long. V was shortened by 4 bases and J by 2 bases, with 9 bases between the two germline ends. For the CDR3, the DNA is TGCGCCAGCAGTGGAGACAGGACCTACGAGCAGTACGTC. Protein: CASSGDRTYEQYV.

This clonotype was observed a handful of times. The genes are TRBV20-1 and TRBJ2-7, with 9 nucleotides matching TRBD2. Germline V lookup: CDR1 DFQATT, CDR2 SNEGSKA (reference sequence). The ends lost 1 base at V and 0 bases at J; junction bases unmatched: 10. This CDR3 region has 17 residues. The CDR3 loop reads CSARAEGPSGNSYEQYF. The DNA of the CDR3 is TGCAGTGCTAGAGCGGAGGGGCCTAGCGGGAACTCCTACGAGCAGTACTTC.

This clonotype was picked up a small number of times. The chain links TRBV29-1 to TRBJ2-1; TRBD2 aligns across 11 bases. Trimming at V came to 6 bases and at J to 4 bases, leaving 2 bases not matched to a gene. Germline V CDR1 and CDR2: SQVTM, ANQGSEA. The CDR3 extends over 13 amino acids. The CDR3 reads CSVGTSGYNEQFF. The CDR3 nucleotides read TGCAGCGTCGGGACTAGCGGATACAATGAGCAGTTCTTC.

This chain's CDR3 is CASSPTGATYEQYF. CDR3 nucleotide sequence: TGTGCCAGCAGCCCAACAGGGGCCACCTACGAGCAGTACTTC. This sequence joins TRBV3-1 and TRBJ2-7; 7 nucleotides align to TRBD1. Germline CDR1 reads LGHDT; CDR2 reads YNNKEL (reference sequence). CDR3 length: 14 amino acids. V was pared by 4 bases and J by 2 bases, with 5 bases of the junction left unmatched.

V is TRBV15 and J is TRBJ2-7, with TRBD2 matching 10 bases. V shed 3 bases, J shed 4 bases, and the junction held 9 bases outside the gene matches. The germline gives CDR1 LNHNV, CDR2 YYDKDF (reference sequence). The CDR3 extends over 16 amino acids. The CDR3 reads CATSRGRTSGRYEQYV. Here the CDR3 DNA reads TGTGCCACCAGCAGGGGTAGGACTAGCGGAAGATACGAGCAGTACGTC.